This TCR beta chain is drawn from a study of T cells in localized non-small cell lung cancer. A remark on this clone: Its antigen remains unidentified.

General observations from the study: Greater blood T cell density accompanied longer overall survival. Investigators sequenced only a single tumor region, leaving heterogeneity possible.

The V end was cut by 0 bases, the J end by 7 bases, with 10 bases between. The germline V gene has CDR1 SGHRS and CDR2 YFSETQ. This CDR3 region has 14 residues. The repertoire was sequenced with immunoSEQ multiplex PCR; TCRdb's copy has only in-frame clones and lacks some. The repertoire holds some 140,000 clones, with roughly 90% as singletons. The chain links TRBV5-1 to TRBJ2-2; D unresolved. Sequenced material: peripheral blood, taken before any cancer treatment. The TCR comes from a female donor at least 60 years old with stage I lung adenocarcinoma. CDR3 coding DNA: TGCGCCAGCAGCTTGGTGCTAGATAGCGGGGAGCTGTTTTTT. It is translated as CASSLVLDSGELFF.